A selection of T cell receptor beta chains follows, all from one sample in a study of T-cell memory formation after mild COVID-19. TCRdb re-derived calls from the 5' RACE reads in MiXCR, one entry per CDR3 protein. The table lists more than 250,000 distinct CDR3 sequences, more than 15% of them singletons. The sample taken for sequencing was PBMCs or a T cell subset sorted from them (not recorded which). The receptors were sampled from a man aged 18 to 30 who had mild COVID-19 (a few samples of this study predate the infection). Cell type and time point are not known. CDR3s include the opening cysteine and the closing phenylalanine or tryptophan. The order of the fields is J gene, V gene, CDR3 protein.

j_gene: TRBJ2-6
v_gene: TRBV20-1
CDR3aa: CSAGQGAGANVLTF

j_gene: TRBJ1-6
v_gene: TRBV7-9
CDR3aa: CASTQDRLNSPLHF

j_gene: TRBJ2-1
v_gene: TRBV20-1
CDR3aa: CSARGVSAGDEQFF

j_gene: TRBJ2-7
v_gene: TRBV10-3
CDR3aa: CAIRGTSGAYEQYF

j_gene: TRBJ2-5
v_gene: TRBV7-2
CDR3aa: CASSLRGEGLAAETQYF

j_gene: TRBJ2-7
v_gene: TRBV7-9
CDR3aa: CASSRAAGLVGEQYF

j_gene: TRBJ2-1
v_gene: TRBV6-1
CDR3aa: CASSDPPGGTGGNEQFF

j_gene: TRBJ2-1
v_gene: TRBV6-5
CDR3aa: CASSYSMIGTSGRYEQFF

j_gene: TRBJ2-3
v_gene: TRBV3-1
CDR3aa: CASSQIAGSSTDTQYF

j_gene: TRBJ2-7
v_gene: TRBV20-1
CDR3aa: CSARAGGYEQYF

j_gene: TRBJ2-3
v_gene: TRBV6-1
CDR3aa: CASSEAGFTQYF

j_gene: TRBJ2-3
v_gene: TRBV11-2
CDR3aa: CASTRAGTDTQYF

j_gene: TRBJ1-1
v_gene: TRBV6-5
CDR3aa: CASTPSPTGRHTEAFF

j_gene: TRBJ1-2
v_gene: TRBV7-3
CDR3aa: CASRLTGVNYGYTF

j_gene: TRBJ2-2
v_gene: TRBV5-1
CDR3aa: CASTGGAGGELFF

j_gene: TRBJ1-4
v_gene: TRBV13
CDR3aa: CASSAMGSGNEKLFF

j_gene: TRBJ1-4
v_gene: TRBV7-8
CDR3aa: CASSRTGYEKLFF

j_gene: TRBJ1-5
v_gene: TRBV7-9
CDR3aa: CASSRWQEPQHF

j_gene: TRBJ2-1
v_gene: TRBV5-1
CDR3aa: CASRSTGLGNEQFF

j_gene: TRBJ1-1
v_gene: TRBV20-1
CDR3aa: CSAVQYTEAFF

j_gene: TRBJ2-2
v_gene: TRBV19
CDR3aa: CASSIDLRGAGDTGELFF

j_gene: TRBJ2-7
v_gene: TRBV5-6
CDR3aa: CASSLAGREQYF

j_gene: TRBJ1-2
v_gene: TRBV7-2
CDR3aa: CASRQGGYGYTF

j_gene: TRBJ2-2
v_gene: TRBV9
CDR3aa: CASSQTVAVENTGELFF

j_gene: TRBJ2-3
v_gene: TRBV20-1
CDR3aa: CSARAVEGADTQYF

j_gene: TRBJ2-5
v_gene: TRBV7-2
CDR3aa: CASSLERVETQYF

j_gene: TRBJ2-6
v_gene: TRBV20-1
CDR3aa: CSAARLSGANVLTF

j_gene: TRBJ2-6
v_gene: TRBV7-9
CDR3aa: CASSFLWMRESGANVLTF

j_gene: TRBJ1-2
v_gene: TRBV19
CDR3aa: CASSIRRQARGGGYTF

j_gene: TRBJ2-5
v_gene: TRBV10-2
CDR3aa: CASEETQYF

j_gene: TRBJ1-4
v_gene: TRBV6-5
CDR3aa: CASSYAGPGRGLFF

j_gene: TRBJ2-1
v_gene: TRBV5-1
CDR3aa: CASSLPGGHEQFF

j_gene: TRBJ1-2
v_gene: TRBV7-2
CDR3aa: CASSFSGTEGYGYTF

j_gene: TRBJ2-3
v_gene: TRBV29-1
CDR3aa: CSVEDLRTDTQYF

j_gene: TRBJ2-5
v_gene: TRBV5-1
CDR3aa: CASSTGQGKTQYF

j_gene: TRBJ2-7
v_gene: TRBV6-2/TRBV6-3
CDR3aa: CASSPRWVTYEQYF

j_gene: TRBJ1-6
v_gene: TRBV3-1
CDR3aa: CASSQGYGRNSPLHF

j_gene: TRBJ2-2
v_gene: TRBV10-3
CDR3aa: CAIKGQGNSGELFF

j_gene: TRBJ2-3
v_gene: TRBV20-1
CDR3aa: CSARAGPASDTQYF

j_gene: TRBJ1-1
v_gene: TRBV10-2
CDR3aa: CASRGTAEAFF

j_gene: TRBJ2-1
v_gene: TRBV6-2/TRBV6-3
CDR3aa: CASSPTYNEQFF

j_gene: TRBJ1-3
v_gene: TRBV29-1
CDR3aa: CSVWDRAGNTIYF

j_gene: TRBJ1-6
v_gene: TRBV2
CDR3aa: CASSDTGGATLHF

j_gene: TRBJ1-1
v_gene: TRBV27
CDR3aa: CASRHGVGTEAFF

j_gene: TRBJ1-5
v_gene: TRBV7-2
CDR3aa: CASSQNAAGGNQPQHF

j_gene: TRBJ2-1
v_gene: TRBV5-1
CDR3aa: CASSLAFSGGTVYEQFF

j_gene: TRBJ2-5
v_gene: TRBV29-1
CDR3aa: CSVWTGQETQYF

j_gene: TRBJ1-2
v_gene: TRBV7-2
CDR3aa: CASSPRQGSTYGYTF

j_gene: TRBJ2-1
v_gene: TRBV4-3
CDR3aa: CASSQDVPPSSYNEQFF